This entry concerns a single T cell receptor (beta chain). The data belong to a study of control samples from healthy donors and cancer patients. TCRdb's table, derived via immunoSEQ multiplex PCR, lists solely in-frame clones and lacks some. The sample has approximately 170,000 clones, more than 80% seen once. V was shortened by 5 bases and J by 2 bases, with 10 bases between the two germline ends. The CDR3 length is 14 residues. Germline V CDR1 and CDR2: SGHAT, FQNNGV. Sequencing was carried out using blood. The chain carries TRBV11-2 and TRBJ1-3, with a tentative D call TRBD1 (5 bases). The clonotype comes from a man aged 30 to 39 in good health. CDR3 DNA: TGTGCCAGCAGCGATCGGGGGACTGGAAACACCATATATTTT. Protein sequence: CASSDRGTGNTIYF.